One sample yielded the 10 T cell receptor beta chains listed below, sequenced in a study of cytotoxic CD8 clonotypes in ibrutinib-treated CLL. This table comes from immunoSEQ multiplex PCR, and its TCRdb copy is limited to in-frame clones, with some not included. Among over 65,000 clones, more than 75% were seen once, and the ten largest hold 4.8%. The sequencing here drew on PBMCs, taken after 12 months of ibrutinib treatment. The receptors derive from a human donor with chronic lymphocytic leukemia.

Details on this clone: Other DNA sequences in this sample translate to the same CDR3. This chain links TRBV5-1 with TRBJ1-5; D is ambiguous. V lost 0 bases, J lost 0 bases, and 7 bases lay in between. This CDR3 is 15 amino acids long. CDR1 SGHRS and CDR2 YFSETQ come from the germline V gene. Here the CDR3 DNA reads TGCGCCAGCAGCTTGGGTCTCGATAGCAATCAGCCCCAGCATTTT. This gives the protein CASSLGLDSNQPQHF.

V usage is TRBV7-2 and J usage is TRBJ2-2, with D perhaps matching TRBD1 or TRBD2 (5 bases each). This CDR3 contains 14 residues. Germline V gene sequence: CDR1 SGHTA, CDR2 FQGNSA. The V and J ends lost 1 base and 6 bases respectively, with 9 bases between them. Here the CDR3 reads CASSLGDAAGELFF. The CDR3 DNA follows: TGTGCCAGCAGCTTAGGGGACGCCGCCGGGGAGCTGTTTTTT.

This rearrangement joins TRBV7-2 to TRBJ2-3; no clear D. V lost 5 bases to trimming and J lost 1 base, with 7 bases between them. From germline, CDR1 is SGHTA and CDR2 FQGNSA. The length of the CDR3 is 13 residues. CDR3: CASSIGRTDTQYF. The DNA for the CDR3 is TGTGCCAGCAGCATAGGACGCACAGATACGCAGTATTTT.

This chain uses TRBV18 with TRBJ2-5; D might be TRBD1 (6 bases). The germline CDR1 and CDR2 sequences are KGHSH and LQKENI. The germline V and J ends were trimmed by 4 bases and 5 bases, with 14 bases remaining between them. The CDR3 spans 14 residues. The chain's CDR3 is CASSRQGRWETQYF. For the CDR3, the DNA is TGTGCCAGCTCACGCCAGGGGCGCTGGGAGACCCAGTACTTC.

This sequence joins TRBV5-6 and TRBJ1-4; a possible D gene is TRBD1 (5 bases). The CDR3 loop spans 14 amino acids. The V end was cut by 5 bases, the J end by 8 bases, with 16 bases between. Per the germline V gene, CDR1 is SGHDT and CDR2 is YYEEEE. The CDR3 reads CASRPQGWGEKLFF. CDR3 nucleotide sequence: TGTGCCAGCAGGCCCCAGGGCTGGGGCGAAAAACTGTTTTTT. Full variable domain (outside the CDR3, taken from reference TRBV5-6 and TRBJ1-4): DAGVTQSPTHLIKTRGQQVTLRCSPKSGHDTVSWYQQALGQGPQFIFQYYEEEERQRGNFPDRFSGHQFPNYSSELNVNALLLGDSALYLCASRPQGWGEKLFFGSGTQLSVL.

This chain joins TRBV6-5 and TRBJ1-1; perhaps TRBD1 as D (6 bases). CDR1 MNHEY and CDR2 SVGAGI come from the germline V gene. The CDR3 sequence is 15 residues long. Trimming shortened V by 2 bases and J by 4 bases, and 14 bases separated the two germline ends. Here the CDR3 reads CASSYRGGWGTEAFF. The CDR3 DNA follows: TGTGCCAGCAGTTACAGGGGGGGCTGGGGCACTGAAGCTTTCTTT.

The V gene is TRBV9, the J gene TRBJ2-2; D may be TRBD2 (6 bases). V lost 4 bases to trimming and J lost 5 bases, with 21 bases between them. The length of the CDR3 is 17 residues. CDR1 and CDR2 from the germline V gene are SGDLS and YYNGEE. DNA for the CDR3: TGTGCCAGCAGCCCCATGGGACGGGAGCTGTTTACCGGGGAGCTGTTTTTT. Translated: CASSPMGRELFTGELFF.

V is TRBV18 and J is TRBJ2-5; tentative D call: TRBD1 (5 bases). The germline V and J ends were trimmed by 3 bases and 5 bases, with 19 bases remaining between them. Germline V CDR1 and CDR2: KGHSH, LQKENI. The CDR3 covers 16 residues. The CDR3: CASSPPQGAEGETQYF. The CDR3 DNA follows: TGTGCCAGCTCACCCCCCCAGGGCGCGGAAGGGGAGACCCAGTACTTC.

V and J are TRBV28 and TRBJ2-7, with 7 bases that match TRBD2. J gave up 2 bases and V 3 bases, and 10 bases lay outside the gene matches. Per germline, CDR1 MDHEN and CDR2 SYDVKM. The CDR3 covers 16 residues. This CDR3 is CASSFHLAGLTYEQYF. In DNA form, the CDR3 reads TGTGCCAGCAGTTTCCATTTAGCGGGCCTCACCTACGAGCAGTACTTC.

The chain links TRBV11-1 to TRBJ1-4; 9 nucleotides align to TRBD1. CDR1 and CDR2 from the germline V gene are SGHAT and FQDESV (reference sequence). The CDR3 has 15 residues. J lost 5 bases, V lost 3 bases, and 4 bases had no gene match. CDR3 nucleotides: TGTGCCAGCAGCTTCGCCGGGACAGGGAATGAAAAACTGTTTTTT. This translates into CASSFAGTGNEKLFF.